This T cell receptor (beta chain) was profiled in a study of identical twins. On this clonotype itself: Its specificity is unknown.

A universal primer site came from template switching; cDNA carried unique molecular identifiers. One entry per CDR3 protein, called by TCRdb with MiXCR from the 5' RACE reads. Of under 400,000 distinct CDR3 sequences detected, roughly 9% appear once; the ten largest clones hold over 7%. The CDR3 totals 15 residues. Per germline, CDR1 LNHNV and CDR2 YYDKDF (reference sequence). V was shortened by 0 bases and J by 4 bases, with 12 bases between the two germline ends. Overall study findings and caveats: The study found that models underestimated out-of-frame TCR alpha sharing in monozygotic twins.

The receptor was derived from a woman between 45 and 65 years old in good health. The V call is TRBV15, the J call TRBJ2-5, with D possibly TRBD2 on 6 matching bases. Sequencing was done on a sample of naive T cells sorted from blood. The CDR3 DNA sequence: TGTGCCACCAGCAGAGATCGGGGACTTTTAGAGACCCAGTACTTC. Residues: CATSRDRGLLETQYF.